Listed below are T cell receptor beta chains from one sample, sequenced in a study of cytomegalovirus exposure and HLA in healthy donors. Only in-frame clones appear in the TCRdb table, and some are missing; sequencing was by immunoSEQ multiplex PCR. The table records around 150,000 clones, about 80% of them present only once. Sequenced material: PBMCs. The receptors were sampled from a male donor in good health and CMV-seronegative. CDR3s include the opening cysteine and the closing phenylalanine or tryptophan. The D gene is left open where the match is weak.

d_gene	v_gene	j_gene	CDR3aa
-	TRBV7-3	TRBJ1-5	CASSLNRLSPQHF
TRBD1	TRBV6-1	TRBJ1-2	CASSEAGTGTYGYTF
TRBD1	TRBV9	TRBJ1-1	CASSSTDRVTEAFF
TRBD1	TRBV5-1	TRBJ2-7	CASSPGQGASYEQYF
TRBD1	TRBV6-6	TRBJ1-6	CASRDQAAGGNSPLHF
TRBD1	TRBV5-1	TRBJ1-1	CASSLVRGQGDTEAFF
TRBD2	TRBV7-2	TRBJ2-7	CASSLAGTSSYEQYF
-	TRBV5-4	TRBJ1-2	CASSHRASNYGYTF
-	TRBV21-1	TRBJ1-5	CASSTRTGGNQPQHF
-	TRBV7-9	TRBJ2-1	CASSRDRNNNEQFF
TRBD1	TRBV7-9	TRBJ1-2	CSSSELPGQVNYGYTF
TRBD2	TRBV6-4	TRBJ2-1	CASSYDSGRPLVEQFF